Listed below are T cell receptor beta chains from one sample, sequenced in a study of cytomegalovirus exposure and HLA in healthy donors. Here immunoSEQ multiplex PCR was the method, and the copy in TCRdb shows in-frame clones only, minus some. Found here are some 160,000 clones, roughly 79% of them singletons; the top ten hold about 1.4%. Sample: PBMCs. Receptors originate from a middle-aged man in good health and CMV-seronegative. Each CDR3 is given with its conserved first and last residue. Each record gives: J gene, V gene, CDR3 protein.

>TRBJ2-1|TRBV5-1
CASSSSGSWDEQFF
>TRBJ2-2|TRBV10-3
CASSLFSTGELFF
>TRBJ1-1|TRBV6-4
CASSYSRVWDTEAFF
>TRBJ1-2|TRBV6-1
CASSEFLAGNGYTF
>TRBJ2-5|TRBV28
CASRGAGRTSEYF
>TRBJ2-2|TRBV27
CASGLFRELFF
>TRBJ2-1|TRBV15
CATSRQSGRGYNEQFF
>TRBJ2-2|TRBV7-2
CANSLAPGGRGTGELFF
>TRBJ2-5|TRBV5-1
CASSPLGQGQETQYF
>TRBJ1-1|TRBV6-1
CASSSREGTEAFF
>TRBJ2-1|TRBV15
CATSRVPGGSSYNEQFF
>TRBJ2-1|TRBV7-2
CASSLALLAGDEQFF
>TRBJ2-7|TRBV5-1
CASSLQKPGLYSYEQYF
>TRBJ2-3|TRBV29-1
CSVEFYTDTQYF
>TRBJ2-7|TRBV5-1
CASSQIADSYEQYF
>TRBJ2-1|TRBV7-2
CASSLEQGDEQFF
>TRBJ2-5|TRBV5-1
CASSLRGSQETQYF
>TRBJ2-1|TRBV5-1
CASSLGTSGRAVEQFF
>TRBJ2-3|TRBV27
CASSLVGGPVDTQYF
>TRBJ2-1|TRBV7-9
CASRPNSSGRSYNEQFF
>TRBJ1-1|TRBV10-3
CAISLNRMNTEAFF
>TRBJ2-5|TRBV7-9
CASSLTGVRETQYF
>TRBJ2-3|TRBV4-2
CASSRTGLAVSETSTDTQYF
>TRBJ2-3|TRBV7-2
CASSLLAGSTDTQYF
>TRBJ2-1|TRBV29-1
CSVDPGTGEFHEQFF
>TRBJ2-3|TRBV15
CATSTLAASTDTQYF
>TRBJ1-1|TRBV5-1
CASTTRPTNTEAFF
>TRBJ1-3|TRBV6-5
CASSYSFTGKGNTIYF
>TRBJ1-2|TRBV11-2
CASSHGQEGYTF
>TRBJ2-7|TRBV4-1
CASSQMAGVPSYEQYF
>TRBJ2-1|TRBV19
CASRSGDNYNEQFF
>TRBJ2-7|TRBV5-1
CASSPGLAGDGSYKQYF
>TRBJ1-5|TRBV9
CASSGGGYNQPQHF
>TRBJ1-4|TRBV15
CATSDRQIWSEKLFF
>TRBJ2-5|TRBV18
CASSHRWETQYF
>TRBJ2-1|TRBV2
CASSGTSGRNEQFF
>TRBJ2-7|TRBV25-1
CASSEQGHEQYF
>TRBJ2-1|TRBV4-1
CASSQKLDRGYNEQFF
>TRBJ2-3|TRBV15
CATSRDRDTDTQYF
>TRBJ1-3|TRBV19
CASSIGLRATGNTIYF
>TRBJ2-7|TRBV19
CASMRKGQGYEQYF
>TRBJ2-4|TRBV6-1
CASTGGGGLKNIQYF
>TRBJ2-3|TRBV11-2
CASSSGTGEPPGTDTQYF